A single sample is the source of the 13 T cell receptor beta chains below, sequenced in a study of T-cell memory formation after mild COVID-19. TCRdb analysed the 5' RACE reads with MiXCR anew, one entry per CDR3 protein. Counted here are under 700,000 distinct CDR3 sequences, about 20% occurring once; the ten biggest clones make up about 12%. The specimen sequenced was PBMCs or a T cell subset sorted from them (not recorded which). The source of these receptors is an adult woman who had mild COVID-19 (a few samples of this study predate the infection). Cell type and time point are not known.

The chain employs TRBV29-1 and TRBJ2-3; D perhaps matches TRBD2 (6 bases). Germline CDR1 SQVTM, CDR2 ANQGSEA. The CDR3 has 14 residues. Trimming took off 4 bases at V and 0 bases at J, with 11 bases between the two ends. This CDR3 reads CSVAAGTSTDTQYF. The CDR3, as DNA: TGCAGCGTTGCGGCAGGGACTAGCACAGATACGCAGTATTTT.

This clonotype was seen ten or more times. The CDR3 here is CASSSTTSPQFF. CDR3 DNA: TGTGCCAGCAGCTCGACGACCTCCCCGCAGTTCTTC. The chain joins TRBV3-1 to TRBJ2-1; no definite D call. CDR1 and CDR2 (germline): LGHDT, YNNKEL (reference sequence). V was clipped by 5 bases and J by 12 bases, with 14 bases between them. This CDR3 is 12 amino acids long.

This clonotype was counted only a few times. This chain connects TRBV5-1 to TRBJ2-4; D is tentatively TRBD1 or TRBD2 (5 bases each). Trimming shortened V by 6 bases and J by 8 bases, and 18 bases separated the two germline ends. Germline loops: CDR1 SGHRS, CDR2 YFSETQ. The CDR3 contains 14 residues. The chain's CDR3 is CASTQGGGRDIQYF. In DNA form, the CDR3 reads TGCGCCAGCACCCAAGGTGGGGGACGAGACATTCAGTACTTC.

This rearrangement joins TRBV18 to TRBJ2-3, with D uncertain. Germline lookup yields CDR1 KGHSH and CDR2 LQKENI. The CDR3 has 15 residues. Trimming removed 6 bases from V and 0 bases from J, with 13 bases in between. The CDR3: CASSFSVISTDTQYF. The CDR3 region has the DNA TGTGCCAGCTCGTTCTCAGTTATTAGCACAGATACGCAGTATTTT.

V gene TRBV18 combines with J gene TRBJ1-3, with D uncertain. V shed 0 bases and J shed 4 bases, with 22 bases lying between them. This CDR3 is built from 19 residues. CDR1 is KGHSH, CDR2 LQKENI, per germline. The CDR3 nucleotides are TGTGCCAGCTCACCACCTATAGGCCCCAGGCGATCGGTCGGAAACACCATATATTTT. It translates to CASSPPIGPRRSVGNTIYF.

V usage is TRBV13 and J usage is TRBJ1-1; tentatively, D is TRBD1 (5 bases). Deletions cut 1 base from V and 4 bases from J, with 10 bases between. Germline lookup yields CDR1 PRHDT and CDR2 FYEKMQ (reference sequence). The CDR3 extends over 14 amino acids. The CDR3 loop reads CASSLVGTPTEAFF. As DNA, the CDR3 is TGTGCCAGCAGCTTAGTTGGGACTCCCACTGAAGCTTTCTTT.

On this clonotype: An end of the junction does not agree with germline; a read error may underlie this. The chain joins TRBV20-1 to TRBJ1-1; 8 bases align to TRBD1. The CDR3 extends over 15 amino acids. Germline V gives CDR1 DFQATT, CDR2 SNEGSKA (reference sequence). The DNA of the CDR3 is TGCAGTGCTCGAGAAGAGACAGGGGCTTACACTGAAGCTTTCTTT. This translates into CSAREETGAYTEAFF.

The chain uses TRBV7-8 and TRBJ2-7, with 10 bases fitting TRBD1. This CDR3 is built from 17 residues. Germline assignment: CDR1 SGHVS and CDR2 FQNEAQ. V trimming: 2 bases; J trimming: 4 bases; junction bases outside the gene matches: 11. CDR3 loop: CASSLTPRDRGPYEQYF. The CDR3 DNA reads as TGTGCCAGCAGCTTAACTCCCCGGGACAGGGGTCCATACGAGCAGTACTTC. Combining the CDR3 with reference TRBV7-8 and TRBJ2-7 gives the whole variable domain GAGVSQSPRYKVAKRGQDVALRCDPISGHVSLFWYQQALGQGPEFLTYFQNEAQLDKSGLPSDRFFAERPEGSVSTLKIQRTQQEDSAVYLCASSLTPRDRGPYEQYFGPGTRLTVT.

This clonotype was detected a few times. This rearrangement joins TRBV6-5 to TRBJ2-2, with a weak D call TRBD2 (5 bases). The germline CDR1 and CDR2 sequences are MNHEY and SVGAGI. Trimming shortened V by 2 bases and J by 3 bases, and 10 bases separated the two germline ends. CDR3 length: 15 residues. In DNA, the CDR3 is TGTGCCAGCAGTTACGAGTGGGAGCACACCGGGGAGCTGTTTTTT. Translation: CASSYEWEHTGELFF.

The chain uses TRBV12-3 or TRBV12-4 and TRBJ2-3; possibly TRBD2 for D (7 bases). CDR3 size: 15 residues. Between the trimmed V and J ends, which lost 3 bases and 1 base, there was a span of 11 bases. CDR3 in amino acids: CASSFGGRGTDTQYF. CDR3 in DNA: TGTGCCAGCAGTTTCGGGGGGCGAGGCACAGATACGCAGTATTTT.

The chain couples TRBV13 to TRBJ1-1, with TRBD1 matching over 7 bases. CDR3 length: 13 amino acids. The germline gives CDR1 PRHDT, CDR2 FYEKMQ (reference sequence). Trimming at V came to 4 bases and at J to 4 bases, leaving 3 bases not matched to a gene. CDR3 region: CASSSRGATEAFF. CDR3 bases: TGTGCCAGCAGCTCCAGGGGGGCCACTGAAGCTTTCTTT. The full variable domain, with the rest looked up from reference TRBV13 and TRBJ1-1, is AAGVIQSPRHLIKEKRETATLKCYPIPRHDTVYWYQQGPGQDPQFLISFYEKMQSDKGSIPDRFSAQQFSDYHSELNMSSLELGDSALYFCASSSRGATEAFFGQGTRLTVV.

This clonotype was detected ten times or more. The junction shows a germline mismatch at one end, possibly a read error. The chain recombines TRBV24-1 with TRBJ2-3; 9 bases are a match to TRBD2. Germline lookup yields CDR1 KGHDR and CDR2 SFDVKD. The CDR3 loop spans 15 amino acids. The CDR3 protein is CATSDSGTSRDTQYF. The CDR3 DNA follows: TGTGCCACCAGTGATTCGGGGACTAGCAGAGATACGCAGTATTTT.

There are a few counts of this clonotype. The rearrangement uses TRBV20-1 and TRBJ2-3; D uncertain. CDR1 is DFQATT and CDR2 is SNEGSKA in the germline V gene (reference sequence). Trimming left V 1 base short and J 0 bases short, with 17 bases between. The length of the CDR3 is 17 residues. This chain's CDR3 is CSARVTGIISSTDTQYF. CDR3 nucleotides: TGCAGTGCTAGAGTCACGGGCATCATTTCTAGCACAGATACGCAGTATTTT.